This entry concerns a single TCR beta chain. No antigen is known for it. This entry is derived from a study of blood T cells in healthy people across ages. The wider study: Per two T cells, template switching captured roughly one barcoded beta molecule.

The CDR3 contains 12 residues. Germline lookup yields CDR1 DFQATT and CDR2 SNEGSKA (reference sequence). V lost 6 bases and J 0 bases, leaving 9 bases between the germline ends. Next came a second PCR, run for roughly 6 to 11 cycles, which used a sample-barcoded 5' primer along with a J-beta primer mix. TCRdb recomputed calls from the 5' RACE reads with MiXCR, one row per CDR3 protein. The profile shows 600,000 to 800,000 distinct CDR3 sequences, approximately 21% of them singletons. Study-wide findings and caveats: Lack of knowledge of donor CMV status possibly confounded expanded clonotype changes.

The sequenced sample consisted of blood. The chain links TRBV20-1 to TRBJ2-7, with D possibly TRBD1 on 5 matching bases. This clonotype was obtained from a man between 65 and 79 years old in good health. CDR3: CSAAGSSYEQYF. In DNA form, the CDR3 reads TGCAGTGCCGCAGGGTCCTCCTACGAGCAGTACTTC.